Listed here are 21 T cell receptor beta chains from one sample, sequenced in a study of blood T cells in healthy people across ages. Together with a sample-barcoded 5' primer, a J-beta primer mix was included in a second PCR lasting about 6 to 11 cycles. Via MiXCR, TCRdb re-called the 5' RACE reads, giving one row per CDR3 protein. The repertoire has 1.8 million or so distinct CDR3 sequences, 35% to 50% of them found once; the top ten carry more than 20%. The sequencing input was blood. The receptors derive from a human donor in good health.

This clonotype was seen a handful of times. The chain combines TRBV16 with TRBJ1-5, with D perhaps TRBD1 (5 bases). CDR1 and CDR2 (germline): KGHSY, FQNENV. The CDR3 contains 16 residues. Trimming took off 1 base at V and 4 bases at J, with 14 bases between the two ends. The CDR3 DNA is TGTGCCAGCAGCCAATGGGGCGGGGGAGCAAATCAGCCCCAGCATTTT. This gives the protein CASSQWGGGANQPQHF.

The table lists this clonotype with a few counts. The chain combines TRBV5-6 with TRBJ1-6; D is undetermined. With 5 bases removed from V and 1 base from J, the gap between germline ends came to 7 bases. The length of the CDR3 is 14 residues. The V gene's germline CDR1 is SGHDT and CDR2 YYEEEE. CDR3 sequence reads: CASRMLSYNSPLHF. The CDR3 DNA is TGTGCCAGCAGAATGTTATCCTATAATTCACCCCTCCACTTT. The full variable domain, rest sourced from reference TRBV5-6 and TRBJ1-6, is DAGVTQSPTHLIKTRGQQVTLRCSPKSGHDTVSWYQQALGQGPQFIFQYYEEEERQRGNFPDRFSGHQFPNYSSELNVNALLLGDSALYLCASRMLSYNSPLHFGNGTRLTVT.

This clonotype has a handful of counts. This rearrangement joins TRBV28 to TRBJ2-6; 8 bases line up with TRBD1. V shed 4 bases, J shed 5 bases, and the junction held 4 bases outside the gene matches. The germline V gene has CDR1 MDHEN and CDR2 SYDVKM. The CDR3 runs to 15 residues. CDR3 sequence (DNA): TGTGCCAGCAGTTCGCGGACAGGGTGGGCCAACGTCCTGACTTTC. Its translation is CASSSRTGWANVLTF.

V and J are TRBV5-4 and TRBJ2-1, with a possible D match to TRBD2 (6 bases). Germline CDR1 and CDR2: SGHNT and YYREEE (reference sequence). The CDR3 length is 13 residues. The ends were cut back, 4 bases at V and 15 bases at J, with 20 bases in the middle. The CDR3 sequence: CASSPLSRDLLFF. The CDR3 DNA follows: TGTGCCAGCAGCCCACTATCCCGGGACTTGCTGTTCTTC.

The sample holds a few counts of this clonotype. V and J are TRBV20-1 and TRBJ2-7; 10 nucleotides agree with TRBD2. The ends lost 5 bases at V and 2 bases at J; junction bases unmatched: 6. CDR1 is DFQATT and CDR2 is SNEGSKA in the germline V gene (reference sequence). The CDR3 has 14 residues. The DNA of the CDR3 is TGCAGTGCTCCAGAGCGGGGGGGGGCCTACGAGCAGTACTTC. It codes for CSAPERGGAYEQYF.

This sequence joins TRBV28 and TRBJ2-6; D tentatively fits TRBD1 or TRBD2 (6 bases each). V was cut by 5 bases and J by 2 bases, with 16 bases left in between. This CDR3 is 17 amino acids long. Germline assignment: CDR1 MDHEN and CDR2 SYDVKM. CDR3 in amino acids: CASSTRRGGAGANVLTF. The CDR3 DNA is TGTGCCAGCAGTACACGCAGGGGAGGAGCTGGGGCCAACGTCCTGACTTTC.

The J gene is TRBJ2-1, the V gene TRBV6-6, with D perhaps matching TRBD1 (5 bases). The germline CDR1 and CDR2 sequences are MNHNY and SVGAGI (reference sequence). The ends were cut back, 1 base at V and 2 bases at J, with 9 bases in the middle. The CDR3 covers 15 residues. CDR3: CASSYLADTYNEQFF. The CDR3 nucleotides read TGTGCCAGCAGTTACTTGGCGGACACCTACAATGAGCAGTTCTTC.

The chain joins TRBV7-8 to TRBJ2-1; perhaps TRBD1 as D (5 bases). Trimming cost V 5 bases and J 9 bases, with 14 bases left between them. The CDR3 loop spans 13 amino acids. Germline V CDR1 and CDR2: SGHVS, FQNEAQ. The CDR3 nucleotides read TGTGCCAGCAGCCCCAGGGTTTGGAGTGAGCAGTTCTTC. This encodes CASSPRVWSEQFF.

This clonotype was observed at least ten times. V is TRBV20-1 and J is TRBJ2-7; either TRBD1 or TRBD2 may supply D (5 bases each). The CDR3 covers 15 residues. V gave up 3 bases and J gave up 2 bases, with 17 bases separating them. CDR1 DFQATT and CDR2 SNEGSKA come from the germline V gene (reference sequence). CDR3 coding DNA: TGCAGTGCTAGTCTGGGGGAGCACGCCGCCTACGAGCAGTACTTC. This gives the protein CSASLGEHAAYEQYF.

The rearrangement uses TRBV12-3 or TRBV12-4 and TRBJ2-7, with D maybe TRBD1 (6 bases). Trimming pared 6 bases from V and 0 bases from J, leaving 21 bases between. The CDR3 runs to 17 residues. The DNA for the CDR3 is TGTGCCAGCAGCCGCGGTCCGGCAGGGGACGCCTCCTACGAGCAGTACTTC. Encoded protein: CASSRGPAGDASYEQYF.

This clonotype was observed a few times. The chain employs TRBV19 and TRBJ2-1; 10 bases are a match to TRBD2. Germline V gives CDR1 LNHDA, CDR2 SQIVND (reference sequence). This CDR3 is 16 amino acids long. The V gene end was trimmed by 7 bases and the J gene end by 6 bases; junction bases not matched to a gene: 12. The CDR3 reads CASKILAGALLNEQFF. CDR3 DNA sequence: TGTGCCAGTAAGATCCTAGCGGGGGCCCTACTCAATGAGCAGTTCTTC.

V usage is TRBV2 and J usage is TRBJ1-5; 7 bases fit TRBD1. The CDR3 runs 18 residues. The germline V gene has CDR1 SNHLY and CDR2 FYNNEI. Unmatched junction bases numbered 13, after V lost 5 bases and J lost 0 bases. The CDR3 reads CASSPRGGLVYSNQPQHF. CDR3 sequence (DNA): TGTGCCAGCAGTCCCAGGGGGGGGCTGGTATATAGCAATCAGCCCCAGCATTTT. The full variable domain, rest sourced from reference TRBV2 and TRBJ1-5, is EPEVTQTPSHQVTQMGQEVILRCVPISNHLYFYWYRQILGQKVEFLVSFYNNEISEKSEIFDDQFSVERPDGSNFTLKIRSTKLEDSAMYFCASSPRGGLVYSNQPQHFGDGTRLSIL.

The rearrangement joins TRBV12-3 or TRBV12-4 to TRBJ1-5, with unresolved D. The CDR3 loop spans 14 amino acids. Trimming removed 3 bases from V and 4 bases from J, with 10 bases in between. CDR3 coding DNA: TGTGCCAGCAGTTTTCGGCGAGCGAATCAGCCCCAGCATTTT. Amino acid sequence: CASSFRRANQPQHF.

The chain has TRBV20-1 and TRBJ2-7; D is tentatively TRBD1 or TRBD2 (5 bases each). This CDR3 has 13 residues. With 6 bases removed from V and 3 bases from J, the gap between germline ends came to 15 bases. Germline V lookup: CDR1 DFQATT, CDR2 SNEGSKA (reference sequence). This chain's CDR3 is CSAAKGTNYEQYF. CDR3 coding DNA: TGCAGTGCCGCCAAAGGGACCAACTACGAGCAGTACTTC.

This clonotype was counted a single time. This chain uses TRBV20-1 with TRBJ2-4; TRBD2 is a possible D gene (6 bases). The end of the DNA fits TRBJ2-7 better, so the J call may be wrong. Germline V CDR1 and CDR2: DFQATT, SNEGSKA (reference sequence). CDR3 length equals 15 residues. The CDR3 loop reads CSARWDSIYPYEQYF. The DNA of the CDR3 is TGCAGTGCTAGGTGGGACTCCATCTATCCCTACGAGCAGTACTTC.

The rearrangement joins TRBV7-2 to TRBJ1-1; 9 nucleotides line up with TRBD1. Germline CDR1 reads SGHTA; CDR2 reads FQGNSA. The CDR3 loop spans 14 amino acids. V lost 3 bases, J lost 6 bases, and 5 bases stayed unmatched. The CDR3 DNA reads as TGTGCCAGCAGCTTTACAGGGGGCGGCTCTGAAGCTTTCTTT. Its translation is CASSFTGGGSEAFF.

This clonotype has only one observation. The gene calls are TRBV7-9 and TRBJ2-7; perhaps TRBD1 as D (6 bases). V was pared by 3 bases and J by 1 base, with 13 bases between. The CDR3 totals 15 residues. Germline V gene sequence: CDR1 SEHNR, CDR2 FQNEAQ (reference sequence). CDR3 nucleotides: TGTGCCAGCAGCTTTGGTAACAGGGCTTCCTACGAGCAGTACTTC. Protein sequence: CASSFGNRASYEQYF.

This chain uses TRBV27 with TRBJ2-1, with D possibly matching TRBD1 (5 bases). The CDR3 runs to 12 residues. Trimming cost V 6 bases and J 13 bases, with 16 bases left between them. Germline lookup yields CDR1 MNHEY and CDR2 SMNVEV (reference sequence). The CDR3: CASSSETDNQFF. The CDR3 DNA follows: TGTGCCAGCAGCTCGGAGACAGACAACCAGTTCTTC.

This clonotype was seen only once. CDR3 bases: TGTGCCAGCAGCCCCTGGACTAGCAGCGAGACCCAGTACTTC. Protein product: CASSPWTSSETQYF. V gene TRBV13 combines with J gene TRBJ2-5, with TRBD2 identical over 8 bases. V lost 5 bases to trimming and J lost 5 bases; unmatched junction nucleotides: 7. The V gene's germline CDR1 is PRHDT and CDR2 FYEKMQ (reference sequence). The CDR3 has 14 residues.

The CDR3 DNA is TGCAGTGCAAGACTTGTAGGATTTAGGTCCCATGGCTACACCTTC. As protein: CSARLVGFRSHGYTF. The rearrangement uses TRBV20-1 and TRBJ1-2; unclear D gene. In germline, CDR1 is DFQATT, CDR2 SNEGSKA (reference sequence). This CDR3 region has 15 residues. The germline V and J ends were trimmed by 6 bases and 6 bases, with 23 bases remaining between them.

The rearrangement joins TRBV15 to TRBJ1-2; D is perhaps TRBD1 (6 bases). Trimming shortened V by 5 bases and J by 6 bases, and 28 bases separated the two germline ends. Per germline, CDR1 LNHNV and CDR2 YYDKDF (reference sequence). This CDR3 is 18 amino acids long. The CDR3 region has the DNA TGTGCCACCAGCGAACAGGGTGACGGAACCGGTATAGATCATGGCTACACCTTC. Translating it yields CATSEQGDGTGIDHGYTF.